The 25 T cell receptor beta chains presented below share a single source sample, sequenced in a study of blood T cell repertoires in COVID-19. TCRdb's table, derived via immunoSEQ multiplex PCR, lists solely in-frame clones and lacks some. Among 90,000 to 110,000 clones, less than 90% were seen once, and the ten largest hold 18%. Sequencing used peripheral blood. The source is a woman in her fifties or sixties with acute or convalescent COVID-19.

The chain couples TRBV30 to TRBJ1-4, with TRBD1 identical over 11 bases. The CDR3 spans 16 residues. Trimming took 3 bases from V and 6 from J; bases not matched to a gene: 9. CDR1 is GTSNPN, CDR2 SVGIG, per germline (reference sequence). The DNA of the CDR3 is TGTGCCTGGAGCGTTGTGTGGGACAGGGGGTATGAAAAACTGTTTTTT. Its protein is CAWSVVWDRGYEKLFF.

The J gene is TRBJ1-5, the V gene TRBV13; D uncertain. This CDR3 comprises 12 residues. The V gene's germline CDR1 is PRHDT and CDR2 FYEKMQ (reference sequence). V was cut by 3 bases and J by 6 bases, with 6 bases left in between. For the CDR3, the DNA is TGTGCCAGCAGCTTTAGCGGTCAGCCCCAGCATTTT. This encodes CASSFSGQPQHF.

The rearrangement uses TRBV28 and TRBJ1-6; D perhaps matches TRBD1 (5 bases). Trimming removed 1 base from V and 9 bases from J, with 16 bases in between. Germline V gene lookup returns CDR1 MDHEN and CDR2 SYDVKM. This CDR3 comprises 16 residues. The CDR3 DNA follows: TGTGCCAGCAGTTTATATGGGTTAAGCAGGGTTTCACCCCTCCACTTT. It specifies CASSLYGLSRVSPLHF.

This chain joins TRBV7-2 and TRBJ2-2; 8 nucleotides match TRBD2. The CDR3 totals 15 residues. Per germline, CDR1 SGHTA and CDR2 FQGNSA. The V gene end was trimmed by 5 bases and the J gene end by 0 bases; junction bases not matched to a gene: 2. CDR3 nucleotides: TGTGCCAGCAGCGCTAGCGGGCCGAACACCGGGGAGCTGTTTTTT. It is translated as CASSASGPNTGELFF.

The chain recombines TRBV14 with TRBJ1-6; D may be TRBD1 (5 bases). This CDR3 is built from 16 residues. CDR1 and CDR2 from the germline V gene are SGHDN and FVKESK. Trimming pared 4 bases from V and 9 bases from J, leaving 19 bases between. The CDR3 reads CASSPAFGGSASPLHF. CDR3 coding DNA: TGTGCCAGCAGCCCAGCTTTCGGGGGGTCGGCTTCACCCCTCCACTTT. Full variable domain (missing parts from reference TRBV14 and TRBJ1-6): EAGVTQFPSHSVIEKGQTVTLRCDPISGHDNLYWYRRVMGKEIKFLLHFVKESKQDESGMPNNRFLAERTGGTYSTLKVQPAELEDSGVYFCASSPAFGGSASPLHFGNGTRLTVT.

CDR3 residues: CSARQGGKQYF. Here the CDR3 DNA reads TGCAGTGCTCGGCAGGGAGGGAAGCAGTACTTC. V is TRBV20-1 and J is TRBJ2-7; 7 bases line up with TRBD2. V trimming: 5 bases; J trimming: 8 bases; junction bases outside the gene matches: 6. Germline V gene sequence: CDR1 DFQATT, CDR2 SNEGSKA (reference sequence). This CDR3 spans 11 amino acids.

V is TRBV18 and J is TRBJ2-2; the D gene is possibly TRBD2 (6 bases). The V end was cut by 6 bases, the J end by 5 bases, with 10 bases between. The CDR3 length is 13 residues. The V gene's germline CDR1 is KGHSH and CDR2 LQKENI. The CDR3 loop reads CASSKRETGELFF. The CDR3 DNA follows: TGTGCCAGCTCTAAACGGGAGACCGGGGAGCTGTTTTTT.

The chain has TRBV23-1 and TRBJ1-3; 8 nucleotides align to TRBD1. TRBV23-1 falls under the ORF class, with uncertain function. V shed 4 bases, J shed 4 bases, and the junction held 12 bases outside the gene matches. The CDR3 contains 17 residues. CDR3 loop: CASSRAFTGGKGNTIYF. For the CDR3, the DNA is TGCGCCAGCAGTCGAGCGTTCACAGGGGGGAAGGGAAACACCATATATTTT.

The chain carries TRBV6-5 and TRBJ1-5; the D gene is possibly TRBD1 (6 bases). The CDR3 sequence is 14 residues long. Germline V gene sequence: CDR1 MNHEY, CDR2 SVGAGI. V was clipped by 7 bases and J by 4 bases, with 14 bases between them. The CDR3 loop reads CASTSGQKNQPQHF. The CDR3 coding sequence is TGTGCCAGCACCTCCGGACAGAAGAATCAGCCCCAGCATTTT.

The chain combines TRBV4-3 with TRBJ2-5; 7 bases agree with TRBD1. V trimming: 3 bases; J trimming: 4 bases; junction bases outside the gene matches: 5. Germline V gene lookup returns CDR1 LGHNA and CDR2 YSLEER. The CDR3 is 14 residues long. DNA of the CDR3: TGCGCCAGCAGCCAGCTAAACAGGGGAGAGACCCAGTACTTC. It codes for CASSQLNRGETQYF.

The genes are TRBV9 and TRBJ1-2; 8 bases are a match to TRBD1. CDR1 SGDLS and CDR2 YYNGEE come from the germline V gene. The junction had 6 bases not matched to a gene; V was cut back by 4 bases and J by 7 bases. The CDR3 loop spans 13 amino acids. The CDR3 loop reads CASSTTGDFGYTF. Here the CDR3 DNA reads TGTGCCAGCAGCACGACAGGGGATTTTGGCTACACCTTC.

The rearrangement uses TRBV2 and TRBJ2-5, with TRBD2 matching over 10 bases. The CDR3 sequence is 15 residues long. V lost 6 bases to trimming and J lost 4 bases; unmatched junction nucleotides: 8. Germline loops: CDR1 SNHLY, CDR2 FYNNEI. CDR3 sequence: CASRGLAGGPETQYF. In nucleotides, the CDR3 is TGTGCCAGCAGGGGTTTAGCGGGGGGCCCAGAGACCCAGTACTTC. The full variable domain, rest sourced from reference TRBV2 and TRBJ2-5, is EPEVTQTPSHQVTQMGQEVILRCVPISNHLYFYWYRQILGQKVEFLVSFYNNEISEKSEIFDDQFSVERPDGSNFTLKIRSTKLEDSAMYFCASRGLAGGPETQYFGPGTRLLVL.

The chain recombines TRBV25-1 with TRBJ1-5, with TRBD1 as a possible D gene (6 bases). From germline, CDR1 is MGHDK and CDR2 SYGVNS. The CDR3 extends over 15 amino acids. The germline V and J ends were trimmed by 0 bases and 4 bases, with 10 bases remaining between them. The DNA of the CDR3 is TGTGCCAGCAGTGAATACAGGACAGATAATCAGCCCCAGCATTTT. This gives the protein CASSEYRTDNQPQHF.

As DNA, the CDR3 is TGTGCCAGCAGTCCGACTAGCGGGAGGCCACCGGGGGGGAATGAGCAGTTCTTC. Translation: CASSPTSGRPPGGNEQFF. This rearrangement joins TRBV28 to TRBJ2-1; 13 bases map to TRBD2. This CDR3 has 18 residues. Germline lookup yields CDR1 MDHEN and CDR2 SYDVKM. J lost 7 bases, V lost 5 bases, and 14 bases had no gene match. Based on the CDR3 plus reference TRBV28 and TRBJ2-1, the full variable domain is DVKVTQSSRYLVKRTGEKVFLECVQDMDHENMFWYRQDPGLGLRLIYFSYDVKMKEKGDIPEGYSVSREKKERFSLILESASTNQTSMYLCASSPTSGRPPGGNEQFFGPGTRLTVL.

V and J are TRBV4-3 and TRBJ2-1; 8 bases map to TRBD2. The CDR3 loop spans 16 amino acids. The V segment lost 2 bases and the J segment 7 bases; nucleotides outside the gene matches: 10. CDR1 LGHNA and CDR2 YSLEER come from the germline V gene. This CDR3 is CASSQTTSEFKNEQFF. CDR3 nucleotide sequence: TGCGCCAGCAGCCAAACGACTAGCGAGTTTAAAAATGAGCAGTTCTTC.

This clone appeared a single time. The chain couples TRBV3-1 (or the pseudogene TRBV3-2) to TRBJ1-1; weak D call: TRBD1 (5 bases). Deletions cut 4 bases from V and 7 bases from J, with 10 bases between. The germline gives CDR1 LGHDT, CDR2 YNNKEL (reference sequence). CDR3 length: 12 residues. The CDR3 DNA follows: TGTGCCAGCAGCCTCGGGAGGGGTGAAGCTTTCTTT. It yields the protein CASSLGRGEAFF.

This clone was recorded a few times. The rearrangement links TRBV5-1 to TRBJ2-7, with TRBD1 matching 8 bases. This CDR3 has 14 amino acids. J was trimmed by 2 bases and V by 3 bases; bases with no gene match: 4. CDR1 SGHRS and CDR2 YFSETQ come from the germline V gene. This CDR3 reads CASSWDRPTYEQYF. DNA of the CDR3: TGCGCCAGCAGCTGGGACAGGCCGACCTACGAGCAGTACTTC. The entire variable domain, with the rest obtained from reference TRBV5-1 and TRBJ2-7, is as follows: KAGVTQTPRYLIKTRGQQVTLSCSPISGHRSVSWYQQTPGQGLQFLFEYFSETQRNKGNFPGRFSGRQFSNSRSEMNVSTLELGDSALYLCASSWDRPTYEQYFGPGTRLTVT.

This sequence joins TRBV12-3 or TRBV12-4 and TRBJ1-1; TRBD1 might be the D (6 bases). This CDR3 is built from 13 residues. The V end lost 3 bases, the J end lost 4 bases, and 9 bases lay between the germline ends. The CDR3 DNA sequence: TGTGCCAGCAGTTTTTTAGGGGGCACTGAAGCTTTCTTT. This sequence encodes CASSFLGGTEAFF.

V gene TRBV27 combines with J gene TRBJ2-2; D remains ambiguous. Trimming took 2 bases from V and 0 from J, leaving 7 bases between them. Germline V gives CDR1 MNHEY, CDR2 SMNVEV (reference sequence). This CDR3 has 15 residues. CDR3 nucleotide sequence: TGTGCCAGCAGTTTAACTGATACGAACACCGGGGAGCTGTTTTTT. It encodes CASSLTDTNTGELFF.

V and J are TRBV18 and TRBJ2-3; 7 bases fit TRBD2. Germline-derived CDR1 and CDR2 are KGHSH and LQKENI. V dropped 6 bases and J dropped 5; count of bases not matched to a gene: 8. This CDR3 has 14 amino acids. The CDR3 spells CASSRGGGGDTQYF. In DNA form, the CDR3 reads TGTGCCAGCTCCCGAGGCGGGGGTGGAGATACGCAGTATTTT.

CDR3 DNA: TGTGCCAGCAGCGTCTCCCCGCAGGAATATGGCTACACCTTC. Encoded protein: CASSVSPQEYGYTF. V is TRBV9 and J is TRBJ1-2; no clear D gene. Germline V gives CDR1 SGDLS, CDR2 YYNGEE. The CDR3 spans 14 residues. V was pared by 2 bases and J by 5 bases, with 13 bases between. The full variable domain, completed using reference TRBV9 and TRBJ1-2, is DSGVTQTPKHLITATGQRVTLRCSPRSGDLSVYWYQQSLDQGLQFLIQYYNGEERAKGNILERFSAQQFPDLHSELNLSSLELGDSALYFCASSVSPQEYGYTFGSGTRLTVV.

The chain combines TRBV7-2 with TRBJ2-7, with TRBD2 identical over 11 bases. V trimming: 5 bases; J trimming: 4 bases; junction bases outside the gene matches: 10. Germline V gene data show CDR1 as SGHTA and CDR2 as FQGNSA. The CDR3 is made up of 16 amino acids. This CDR3 is CASSPSSGRVGYEQYF. Here the CDR3 DNA reads TGTGCCAGCAGCCCGAGTAGCGGGAGGGTCGGGTACGAGCAGTACTTC. The full variable domain, in which reference TRBV7-2 and TRBJ2-7 provide the parts outside the CDR3, is GAGVSQSPSNKVTEKGKDVELRCDPISGHTALYWYRQSLGQGLEFLIYFQGNSAPDKSGLPSDRFSAERTGGSVSTLTIQRTQQEDSAVYLCASSPSSGRVGYEQYFGPGTRLTVT.

The chain uses TRBV11-3 and TRBJ2-1, with TRBD1 identical over 7 bases. V shed 1 base, J shed 4 bases, and the junction held 1 base outside the gene matches. The CDR3 has 14 amino acids. The V gene's germline CDR1 is SGHNT and CDR2 YENEEA. Written as DNA, the CDR3 is TGTGCCAGCAGCTTAGGGGACAGTTACAATGAGCAGTTCTTC. This codes for CASSLGDSYNEQFF.

The rearrangement links TRBV19 to TRBJ1-3; D may be TRBD1 (5 bases). Germline V gives CDR1 LNHDA, CDR2 SQIVND (reference sequence). Deletions cut 5 bases from V and 2 bases from J, with 7 bases between. This CDR3 spans 13 amino acids. The CDR3 reads CASSPGAGNTIYF. The CDR3 nucleotides read TGTGCCAGTAGTCCGGGGGCTGGAAACACCATATATTTT.

The chain employs TRBV7-3 and TRBJ1-1, with a weak D call TRBD1 (5 bases). Germline CDR1 reads SGHTA; CDR2 reads FQGTGA. The CDR3 contains 14 residues. Trimming took off 1 base at V and 7 bases at J, with 13 bases between the two ends. The CDR3, as DNA: TGTGCCAGCAGCTTAATCCCAGGCGGGGGTGAAGCTTTCTTT. Protein product: CASSLIPGGGEAFF.